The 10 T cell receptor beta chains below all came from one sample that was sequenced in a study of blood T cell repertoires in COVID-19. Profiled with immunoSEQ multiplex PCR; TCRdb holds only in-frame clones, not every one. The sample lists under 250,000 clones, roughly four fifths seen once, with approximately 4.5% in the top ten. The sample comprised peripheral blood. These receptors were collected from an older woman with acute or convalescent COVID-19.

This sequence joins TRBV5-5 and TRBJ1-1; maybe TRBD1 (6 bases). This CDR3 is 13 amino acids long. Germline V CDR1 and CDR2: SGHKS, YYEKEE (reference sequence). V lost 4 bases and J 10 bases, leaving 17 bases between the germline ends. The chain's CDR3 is CASSGTGTLAAFF. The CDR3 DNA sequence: TGTGCCAGCAGCGGAACAGGGACATTAGCAGCTTTCTTT.

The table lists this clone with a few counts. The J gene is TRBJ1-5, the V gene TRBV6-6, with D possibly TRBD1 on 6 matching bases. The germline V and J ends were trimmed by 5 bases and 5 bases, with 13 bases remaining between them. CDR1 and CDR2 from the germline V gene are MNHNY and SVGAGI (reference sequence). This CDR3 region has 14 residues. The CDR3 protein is CASSNRVRDQPQHF. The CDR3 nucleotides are TGTGCCAGCAGTAACAGGGTGAGAGATCAGCCCCAGCATTTT.

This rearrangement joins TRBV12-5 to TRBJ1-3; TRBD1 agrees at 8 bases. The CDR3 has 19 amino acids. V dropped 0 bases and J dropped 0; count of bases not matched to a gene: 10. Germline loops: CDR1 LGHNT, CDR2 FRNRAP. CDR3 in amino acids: CASGLVGTGGVGSGNTIYF. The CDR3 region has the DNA TGTGCTAGTGGTTTGGTCGGGACAGGAGGAGTCGGCTCTGGAAACACCATATATTTT.

Here the CDR3 reads CASSPPRNGGAFF. The CDR3 bases are TGTGCCAGCTCACCACCCAGAAACGGAGGGGCTTTCTTT. This sequence joins TRBV18 and TRBJ1-1; D call uncertain. Between the trimmed V and J ends, which lost 0 bases and 11 bases, there was a span of 13 bases. CDR1 and CDR2 from the germline V gene are KGHSH and LQKENI. The CDR3 has 13 amino acids.

In DNA, the CDR3 is TGTGCCAGCAGCCAACAGGGGGCCCCGGGCAGAGAGACCCAGTACTTC. Protein sequence: CASSQQGAPGRETQYF. The chain is built from TRBV7-2 and TRBJ2-5, with TRBD1 matching over 9 bases. V shed 5 bases, J shed 4 bases, and the junction held 11 bases outside the gene matches. Germline loops: CDR1 SGHTA, CDR2 FQGNSA. The CDR3 length is 16 residues.

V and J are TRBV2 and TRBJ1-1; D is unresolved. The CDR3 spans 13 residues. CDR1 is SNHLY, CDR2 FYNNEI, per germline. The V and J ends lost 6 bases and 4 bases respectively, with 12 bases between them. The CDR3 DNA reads TGTGCCAGCAGGCGCGAGGGAGTCACTGAAGCTTTCTTT. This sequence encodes CASRREGVTEAFF.

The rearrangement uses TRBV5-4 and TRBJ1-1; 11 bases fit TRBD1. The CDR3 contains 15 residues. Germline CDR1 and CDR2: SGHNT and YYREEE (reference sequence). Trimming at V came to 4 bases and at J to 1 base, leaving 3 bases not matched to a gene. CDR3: CASSQGQGANTEAFF. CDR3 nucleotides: TGTGCCAGCAGCCAAGGACAGGGGGCGAACACTGAAGCTTTCTTT.

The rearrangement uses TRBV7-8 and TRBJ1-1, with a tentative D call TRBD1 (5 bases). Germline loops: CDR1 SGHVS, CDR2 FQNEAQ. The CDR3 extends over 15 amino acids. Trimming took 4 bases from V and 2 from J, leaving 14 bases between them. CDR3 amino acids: CASSSRGGFNTEAFF. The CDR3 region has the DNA TGTGCCAGCAGCTCAAGGGGCGGATTTAACACTGAAGCTTTCTTT.

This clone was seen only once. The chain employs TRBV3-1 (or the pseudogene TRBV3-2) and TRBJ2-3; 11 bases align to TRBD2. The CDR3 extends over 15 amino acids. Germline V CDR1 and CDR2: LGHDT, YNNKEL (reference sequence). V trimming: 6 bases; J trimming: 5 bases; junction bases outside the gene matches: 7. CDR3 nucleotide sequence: TGTGCCAGCAGTTTAGCGGGGGGGCGCAGAGATACGCAGTATTTT. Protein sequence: CASSLAGGRRDTQYF.

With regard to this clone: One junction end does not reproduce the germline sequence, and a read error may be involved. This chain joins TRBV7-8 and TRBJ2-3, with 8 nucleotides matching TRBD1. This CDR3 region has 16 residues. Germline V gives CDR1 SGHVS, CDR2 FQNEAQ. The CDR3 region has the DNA TGTGCCAGCAGCCTAGCACGGACAGGGATCCCAGATACGCAGTATTTT. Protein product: CASSLARTGIPDTQYF.